This TCR beta chain was captured by sequencing in a study of CD8 T cells in ankylosing spondylitis. This clonotype was seen a few times. Its target is unknown. The V segment lost 1 base and the J segment 4 bases; nucleotides outside the gene matches: 4. The CDR3 contains 16 residues. Looked up from germline, CDR1 is SGHTA and CDR2 is FQGNSA. Each TCR beta library was made by quantitative 5'-RACE that incorporated molecular barcodes. In TCRdb, the 5' RACE reads were re-called with MiXCR into one record per CDR3 protein. The sample holds approximately 300,000 distinct CDR3 sequences, less than 10% seen once. The study, taken as a whole, reports: Seven to nine highly homologous variants formed a TCR beta motif that appeared characteristic of ankylosing spondylitis blood. Prior work had noted some motif variants in reactive arthritis blood and synovial fluid.

The receptor was derived from a male donor with ankylosing spondylitis. The rearrangement uses TRBV7-2 and TRBJ1-5; 10 nucleotides align to TRBD1. Source material: blood, either unsorted or a sorted T cell fraction (not recorded which). CDR3 sequence reads: CASSLEGTGDNQPQHF. The CDR3, as DNA: TGTGCCAGCAGCTTAGAAGGGACAGGGGATAATCAGCCCCAGCATTTT.